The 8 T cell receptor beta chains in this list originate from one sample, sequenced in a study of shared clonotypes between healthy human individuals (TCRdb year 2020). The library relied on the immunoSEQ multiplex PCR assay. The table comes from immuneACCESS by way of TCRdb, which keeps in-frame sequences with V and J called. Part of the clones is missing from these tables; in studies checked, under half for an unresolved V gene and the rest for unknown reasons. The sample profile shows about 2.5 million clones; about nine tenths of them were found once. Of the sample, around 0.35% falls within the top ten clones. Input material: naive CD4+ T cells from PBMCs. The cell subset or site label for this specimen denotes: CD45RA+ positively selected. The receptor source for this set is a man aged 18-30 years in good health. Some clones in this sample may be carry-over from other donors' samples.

The CDR3, as DNA: TGTGCCAGCTCATCGGACACCACTAATGAAAAACTGTTTTTT. This codes for CASSSDTTNEKLFF. V gene TRBV18 combines with J gene TRBJ1-4; a possible D gene is TRBD1 (5 bases). V was trimmed by 5 bases and J by 2 bases, leaving 9 bases between them. The CDR3 runs 14 residues. The germline V gene encodes CDR1 KGHSH and CDR2 LQKENI.

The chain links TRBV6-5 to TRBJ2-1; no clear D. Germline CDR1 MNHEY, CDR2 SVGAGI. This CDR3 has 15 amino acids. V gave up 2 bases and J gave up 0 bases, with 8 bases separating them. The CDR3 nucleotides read TGTGCCAGCAGTTACGGTTGGCCCTCCTACAATGAGCAGTTCTTC. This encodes CASSYGWPSYNEQFF.

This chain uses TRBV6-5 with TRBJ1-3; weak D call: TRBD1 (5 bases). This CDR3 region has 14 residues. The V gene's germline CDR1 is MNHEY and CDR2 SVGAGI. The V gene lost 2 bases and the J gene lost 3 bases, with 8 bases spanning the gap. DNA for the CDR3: TGTGCCAGCAGTTACAGGGACGGTGGAAACACCATATATTTT. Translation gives CASSYRDGGNTIYF.

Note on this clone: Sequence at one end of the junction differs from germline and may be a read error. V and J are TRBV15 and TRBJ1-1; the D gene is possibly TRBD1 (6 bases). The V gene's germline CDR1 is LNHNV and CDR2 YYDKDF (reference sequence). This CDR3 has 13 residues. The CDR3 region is CATSREGDTEAFF. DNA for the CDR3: TGTGCCACCAGCAGAGAAGGGGACACGGAAGCTTTCTTT.

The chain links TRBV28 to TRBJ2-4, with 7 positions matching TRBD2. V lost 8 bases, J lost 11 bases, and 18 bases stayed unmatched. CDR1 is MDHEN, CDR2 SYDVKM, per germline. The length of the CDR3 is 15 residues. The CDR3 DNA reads TGTGCCAGCCGGGACCGCGCGGGAGACGGGGTTCTTCAGTACTTC. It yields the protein CASRDRAGDGVLQYF. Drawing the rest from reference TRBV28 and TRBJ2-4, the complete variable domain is DVKVTQSSRYLVKRTGEKVFLECVQDMDHENMFWYRQDPGLGLRLIYFSYDVKMKEKGDIPEGYSVSREKKERFSLILESASTNQTSMYLCASRDRAGDGVLQYFGAGTRLSVL.

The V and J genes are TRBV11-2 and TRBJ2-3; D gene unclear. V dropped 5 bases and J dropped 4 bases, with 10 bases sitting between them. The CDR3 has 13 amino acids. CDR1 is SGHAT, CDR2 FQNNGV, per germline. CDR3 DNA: TGTGCCAGCAGCAACAGAGTTCCAGATACGCAGTATTTT. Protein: CASSNRVPDTQYF.

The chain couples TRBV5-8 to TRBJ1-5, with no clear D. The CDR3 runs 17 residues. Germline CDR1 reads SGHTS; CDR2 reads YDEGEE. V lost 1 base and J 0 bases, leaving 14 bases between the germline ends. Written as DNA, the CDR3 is TGTGCCAGCAGCTTGTCCCTCGGGCTTTATAGCAATCAGCCCCAGCATTTT. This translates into CASSLSLGLYSNQPQHF.

CDR3 protein: CAISGRLQGANEQYF. Here the CDR3 DNA reads TGTGCCATCAGTGGCCGCCTCCAGGGGGCGAACGAGCAGTACTTC. J is TRBJ2-7 and V is TRBV10-3, with 8 bases that match TRBD1. The CDR3 runs 15 residues. Trimming at V came to 4 bases and at J to 5 bases, leaving 10 bases not matched to a gene. Germline V gives CDR1 ENHRY, CDR2 SYGVKD.